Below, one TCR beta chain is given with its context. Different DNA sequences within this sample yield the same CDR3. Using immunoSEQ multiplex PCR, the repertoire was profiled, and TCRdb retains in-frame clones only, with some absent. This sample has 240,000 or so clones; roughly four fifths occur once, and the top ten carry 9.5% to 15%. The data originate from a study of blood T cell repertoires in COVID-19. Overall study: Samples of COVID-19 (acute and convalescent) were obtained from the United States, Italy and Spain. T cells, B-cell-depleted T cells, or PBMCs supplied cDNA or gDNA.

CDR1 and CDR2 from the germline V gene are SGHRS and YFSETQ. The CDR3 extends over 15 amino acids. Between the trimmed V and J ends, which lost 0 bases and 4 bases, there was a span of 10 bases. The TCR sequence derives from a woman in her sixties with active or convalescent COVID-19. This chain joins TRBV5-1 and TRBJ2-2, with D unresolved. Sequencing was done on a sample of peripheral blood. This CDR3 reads CASSLEQVGTGELFF. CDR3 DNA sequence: TGCGCCAGCAGCTTGGAGCAGGTCGGCACCGGGGAGCTGTTTTTT.